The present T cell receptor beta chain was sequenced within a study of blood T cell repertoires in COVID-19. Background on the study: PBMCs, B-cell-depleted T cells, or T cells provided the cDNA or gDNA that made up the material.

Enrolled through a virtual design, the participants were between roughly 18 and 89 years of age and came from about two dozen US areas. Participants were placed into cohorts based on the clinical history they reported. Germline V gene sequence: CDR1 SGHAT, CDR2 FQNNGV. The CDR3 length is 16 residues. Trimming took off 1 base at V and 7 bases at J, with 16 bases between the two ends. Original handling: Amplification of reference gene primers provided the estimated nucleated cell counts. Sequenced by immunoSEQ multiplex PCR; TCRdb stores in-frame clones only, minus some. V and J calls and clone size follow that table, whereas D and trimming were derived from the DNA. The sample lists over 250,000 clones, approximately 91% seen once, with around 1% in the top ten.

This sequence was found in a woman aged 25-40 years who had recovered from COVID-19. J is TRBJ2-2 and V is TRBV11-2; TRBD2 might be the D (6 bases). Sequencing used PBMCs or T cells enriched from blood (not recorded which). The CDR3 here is CASSLGVGGRGGELFF. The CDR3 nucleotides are TGTGCCAGCAGCTTAGGCGTCGGGGGTCGGGGCGGGGAGCTGTTTTTT. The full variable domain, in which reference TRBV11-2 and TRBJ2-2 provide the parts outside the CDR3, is EAGVAQSPRYKIIEKRQSVAFWCNPISGHATLYWYQQILGQGPKLLIQFQNNGVVDDSQLPKDRFSAERLKGVDSTLKIQPAKLEDSAVYLCASSLGVGGRGGELFFGEGSRLTVL.